A selection of T cell receptor beta chains follows, all from one sample in a study of T-cell memory formation after mild COVID-19. From the 5' RACE reads, TCRdb called clonotypes with MiXCR, one entry per CDR3 protein. The sample lists fewer than 250,000 distinct CDR3 sequences, about 10% occurring once. Source material: PBMCs or a T cell subset sorted from them (not recorded which). The receptors were sampled from a man younger than 35 who had mild COVID-19 (a few samples of this study predate the infection). Cell type and time point are not known. CDR3s include the opening cysteine and the closing phenylalanine or tryptophan. A D gene is named only where the DNA matches it firmly. Clone size is shown for a subset of rows, as once, few, many or a class of expanded clone.

J gene | V gene | D gene | clone size | CDR3 protein | CDR3 DNA
TRBJ2-4 | TRBV7-9 | NA | few | CASSLGLENIQYF | TGTGCCAGCAGCTTAGGACTTGAAAACATTCAGTACTTC
TRBJ1-1 | TRBV20-1 | NA | NA | CSARPGSYNTEAFF | TGCAGTGCTAGGCCAGGGAGCTATAACACTGAAGCTTTCTTT
TRBJ2-2 | TRBV7-3 | NA | NA | CASTRSSNTGELFF | TGTGCCAGCACCCGAAGCTCGAACACCGGGGAGCTGTTTTTT
TRBJ2-1 | TRBV7-7 | TRBD2 | NA | CASSLAGGDGEQFF | TGTGCTAGCAGCTTAGCGGGGGGGGATGGTGAGCAGTTCTTC
TRBJ1-1 | TRBV5-1 | TRBD1 | NA | CASSTGQGTEAFF | TGCGCCAGCAGCACGGGACAGGGCACTGAAGCTTTCTTT
TRBJ2-7 | TRBV20-1 | NA | NA | CSARDQGLEYF | TGCAGTGCTAGAGATCAGGGGTTGGAGTACTTC
TRBJ2-1 | TRBV5-1 | NA | many | CASSPTEGRPYNEQFF | TGCGCCAGCAGCCCTACCGAGGGGCGCCCCTACAATGAGCAGTTCTTC
TRBJ2-1 | TRBV7-2 | NA | many | CASSLLSTAYNEQFF | TGTGCCAGCAGCTTGCTGTCTACAGCCTACAATGAGCAGTTCTTC
TRBJ2-7 | TRBV10-3 | TRBD2 | NA | CAISEAVAGTTEQYF | TGTGCCATCAGTGAGGCAGTAGCGGGGACGACTGAGCAGTACTTC
TRBJ1-5 | TRBV6-2/TRBV6-3 | NA | few | CASSSSGFRSNQPQHF | TGTGCCAGCAGTTCCTCAGGGTTTCGGAGCAATCAGCCCCAGCATTTT
TRBJ1-6 | TRBV20-1 | TRBD1 | NA | CSARQGASNSPLHF | TGCAGTGCTCGACAGGGGGCTTCGAATTCACCCCTCCACTTT
TRBJ2-2 | TRBV9 | NA | many | CASSVELLNTGELFF | TGTGCCAGCAGCGTAGAACTCTTGAACACCGGGGAGCTGTTTTTT
TRBJ1-5 | TRBV3-1 | NA | few | CASSQGYGGASTQPQHF | TGTGCCAGCAGCCAAGGATATGGCGGGGCCTCAACCCAGCCCCAGCATTTT
TRBJ1-6 | TRBV3-1 | NA | few | CASSQAGYGYSPLHF | TGTGCCAGCAGCCAAGCTGGTTACGGATATTCACCCCTCCACTTT
TRBJ2-3 | TRBV6-5 | TRBD1 | NA | CASSYKGALTDTQYF | TGTGCCAGCAGTTATAAGGGGGCCCTCACAGATACGCAGTATTTT
TRBJ2-3 | TRBV7-8 | NA | many | CASGAGGLTDTQYF | TGTGCCAGCGGGGCCGGGGGACTCACAGATACGCAGTATTTT
TRBJ1-1 | TRBV6-5 | NA | few | CASSYSQGLGNTEAFF | TGTGCCAGCAGTTACTCCCAGGGCCTCGGAAACACTGAAGCTTTCTTT
TRBJ1-6 | TRBV5-5 | NA | few | CASSLVGLNSPLHF | TGTGCCAGCAGCTTGGTGGGCCTCAATTCACCCCTCCACTTT
TRBJ1-2 | TRBV20-1 | NA | many | CSARWGNYGYTF | TGCAGTGCCAGATGGGGGAACTATGGCTACACCTTC
TRBJ2-1 | TRBV7-6 | TRBD2 | many | CASSLGLADNNEQFF | TGTGCCAGCAGCTTAGGACTAGCGGACAACAATGAGCAGTTCTTC
TRBJ2-1 | TRBV5-1 | NA | many | CASSSQSPGTNTYNEQFF | TGCGCCAGCAGCTCCCAATCCCCTGGGACGAATACTTACAATGAGCAGTTCTTC
TRBJ1-6 | TRBV7-2 | TRBD1 | few | CASSPQTGWNSPLHF | TGTGCCAGCAGCCCCCAGACAGGGTGGAATTCACCCCTCCACTTT
TRBJ1-2 | TRBV7-2 | NA | few | CASSLAHGGASYGYTF | TGTGCCAGCAGCTTAGCTCATGGGGGGGCCTCCTATGGCTACACCTTC
TRBJ1-2 | TRBV25-1 | TRBD1 | NA | CASSEGRGVTGYTF | TGTGCCAGCAGTGAAGGCAGGGGGGTTACTGGCTACACCTTC
TRBJ2-1 | TRBV7-2 | NA | many | CASSSRGGSRPDEQFF | TGTGCCAGCAGCTCTAGAGGGGGGTCCCGTCCAGATGAGCAGTTCTTC
TRBJ2-1 | TRBV29-1 | NA | few | CSVGYRQNEQFF | TGCAGCGTTGGTTATAGGCAAAATGAGCAGTTCTTC
TRBJ1-5 | TRBV20-1 | NA | few | CSARGEGPGQPQHF | TGCAGTGCTAGAGGGGAGGGCCCCGGGCAGCCCCAGCATTTT
TRBJ2-5 | TRBV29-1 | NA | few | CSVVEGRVETQYF | TGCAGCGTTGTGGAGGGTAGGGTCGAGACCCAGTACTTC
TRBJ2-5 | TRBV7-7 | TRBD1 | NA | CASSPTGIQETQYF | TGTGCTAGCAGCCCGACAGGGATCCAAGAGACCCAGTACTTC
TRBJ2-2 | TRBV5-1 | NA | NA | CASSAPTGELFF | TGCGCCAGCAGCGCTCCGACCGGGGAGCTGTTTTTT
TRBJ1-2 | TRBV19 | TRBD1 | NA | CASGGDRGALNYGYTF | TGTGCCAGTGGTGGGGACAGGGGCGCCCTAAACTATGGCTACACCTTC
TRBJ2-2 | TRBV7-2 | NA | few | CASSLVATPTGELFF | TGTGCCAGCAGCTTAGTTGCGACACCGACCGGGGAGCTGTTTTTT
TRBJ2-7 | TRBV12-3/TRBV12-4 | TRBD1 | few | CASSWTGGSYEQYF | TGTGCCAGCAGCTGGACAGGGGGCTCCTACGAGCAGTACTTC
TRBJ1-2 | TRBV4-1 | NA | NA | CASSQLGHGYTF | TGCGCCAGCAGCCAATTGGGTCACGGCTACACCTTC
TRBJ2-2 | TRBV28 | NA | few | CASSYRRGLGTGELFF | TGTGCCAGCAGCTACCGGAGGGGGCTAGGTACCGGGGAGCTGTTTTTT
TRBJ2-2 | TRBV24-1 | TRBD1 | many | CATGDSNTGELFF | TGTGCCACCGGGGACAGCAACACCGGGGAGCTGTTTTTT